This TCR beta chain is from a study of OX40 agonist ivuxolimab in advanced cancers. As for the study in general: Intravenous ivuxolimab was administered to patients every 2 weeks at 0.01 to 10 mg/kg.

The table came from immunoSEQ multiplex PCR; TCRdb's copy has only in-frame clones and leaves some out. The sample lists 55,000 to 85,000 clones, about 86% occurring once. Germline V CDR1 and CDR2: SGHTA, FQGNSA. CDR3 length equals 14 residues. The V gene lost 5 bases and the J gene lost 1 base, with 11 bases spanning the gap. With respect to this clone: Its antigen is unknown.

Study findings and constraints: A proportion of nonresponders additionally exhibited low normalized T-cell clonal expansion. In CD8+ T cells, expanded clones were on average more numerous than in CD4+.

This chain joins TRBV7-2 and TRBJ1-1; the D gene is possibly TRBD1 (5 bases). The sample in question was CD4+ or CD8+ T cells sorted from blood, obtained in a trial of the OX40 agonist ivuxolimab. The TCR comes from an adult with an advanced solid tumor such as melanoma, head and neck, liver or kidney cancer. The CDR3 nucleotides read TGTGCCAGCAGCCCAGGGAGCGGGAACACTGAAGCTTTCTTT. It encodes CASSPGSGNTEAFF.